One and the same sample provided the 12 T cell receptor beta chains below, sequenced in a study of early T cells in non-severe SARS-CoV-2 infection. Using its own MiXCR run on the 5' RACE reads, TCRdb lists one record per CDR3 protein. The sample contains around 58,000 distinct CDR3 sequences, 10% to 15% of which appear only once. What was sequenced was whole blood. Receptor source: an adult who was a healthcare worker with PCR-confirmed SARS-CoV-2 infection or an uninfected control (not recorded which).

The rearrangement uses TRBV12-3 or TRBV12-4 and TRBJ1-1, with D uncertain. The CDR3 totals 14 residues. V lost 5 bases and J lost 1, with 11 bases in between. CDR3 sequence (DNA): TGTGCCAGCAGTCCCTCCTCCAGGAACACTGAAGCTTTCTTT. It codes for CASSPSSRNTEAFF.

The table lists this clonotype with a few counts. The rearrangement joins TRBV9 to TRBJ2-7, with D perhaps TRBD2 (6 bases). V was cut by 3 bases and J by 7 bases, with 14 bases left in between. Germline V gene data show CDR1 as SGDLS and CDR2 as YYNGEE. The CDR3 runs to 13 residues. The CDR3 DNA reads TGTGCCAGCAGCGGGACGGCGGGAAGTGAGCAGTACTTC. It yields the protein CASSGTAGSEQYF.

CDR3 sequence: CASSLMGASQPQHF. The CDR3, as DNA: TGTGCCAGCAGTTTAATGGGGGCGAGTCAGCCCCAGCATTTT. The gene calls are TRBV28 and TRBJ1-5; TRBD1 might be the D (6 bases). From germline, CDR1 is MDHEN and CDR2 SYDVKM. The CDR3 contains 14 residues. Between the trimmed V and J ends, which lost 2 bases and 6 bases, there was a span of 11 bases.

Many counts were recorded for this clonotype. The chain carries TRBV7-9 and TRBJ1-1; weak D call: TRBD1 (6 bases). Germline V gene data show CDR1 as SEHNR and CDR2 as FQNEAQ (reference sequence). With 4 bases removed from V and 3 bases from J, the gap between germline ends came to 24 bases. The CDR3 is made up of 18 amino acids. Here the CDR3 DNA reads TGTGCCAGCAGCTCGGCGTCTCCGGGACACTGGGGGGACACTGAAGCTTTCTTT. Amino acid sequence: CASSSASPGHWGDTEAFF.

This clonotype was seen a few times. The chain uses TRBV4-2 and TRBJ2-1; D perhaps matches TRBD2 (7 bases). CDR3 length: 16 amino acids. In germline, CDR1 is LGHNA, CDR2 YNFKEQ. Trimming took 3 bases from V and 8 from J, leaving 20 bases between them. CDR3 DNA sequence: TGTGCCAGCAGCCATGGGAGTGGGGGGGCCAGTTATGAGCAGTTCTTC. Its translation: CASSHGSGGASYEQFF.

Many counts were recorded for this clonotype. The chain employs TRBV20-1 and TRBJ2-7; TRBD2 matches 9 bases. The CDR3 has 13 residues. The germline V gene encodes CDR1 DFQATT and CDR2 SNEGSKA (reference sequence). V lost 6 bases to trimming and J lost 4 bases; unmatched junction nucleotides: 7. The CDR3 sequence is CSATLAGAYEQYF. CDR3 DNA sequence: TGCAGTGCGACACTAGCGGGTGCATACGAGCAGTACTTC.

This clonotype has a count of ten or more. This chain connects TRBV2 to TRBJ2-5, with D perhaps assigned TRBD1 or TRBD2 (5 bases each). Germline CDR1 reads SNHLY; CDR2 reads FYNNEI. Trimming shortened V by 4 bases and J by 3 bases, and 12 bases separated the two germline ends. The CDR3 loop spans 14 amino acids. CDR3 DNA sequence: TGTGCCAGCAGTGGGGACCGAAATAAAGAGACCCAGTACTTC. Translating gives CASSGDRNKETQYF. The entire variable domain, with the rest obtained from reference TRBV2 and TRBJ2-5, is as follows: EPEVTQTPSHQVTQMGQEVILRCVPISNHLYFYWYRQILGQKVEFLVSFYNNEISEKSEIFDDQFSVERPDGSNFTLKIRSTKLEDSAMYFCASSGDRNKETQYFGPGTRLLVL.

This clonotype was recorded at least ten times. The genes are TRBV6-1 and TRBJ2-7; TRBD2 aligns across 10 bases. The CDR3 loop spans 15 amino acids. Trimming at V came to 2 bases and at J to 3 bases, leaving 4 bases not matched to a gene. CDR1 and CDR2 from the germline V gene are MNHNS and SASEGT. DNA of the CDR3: TGTGCCAGCAGTGAACTAGCGGGGGCCATCTACGAGCAGTACTTC. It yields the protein CASSELAGAIYEQYF.

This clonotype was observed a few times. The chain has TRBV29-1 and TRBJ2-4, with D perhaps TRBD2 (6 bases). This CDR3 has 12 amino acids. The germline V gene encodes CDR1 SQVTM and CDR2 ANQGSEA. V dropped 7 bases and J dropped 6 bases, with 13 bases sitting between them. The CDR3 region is CSGRDSGNIQYF. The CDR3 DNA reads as TGCAGCGGCCGGGACTCTGGAAACATTCAGTACTTC. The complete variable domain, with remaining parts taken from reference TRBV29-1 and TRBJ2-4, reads SAVISQKPSRDICQRGTSLTIQCQVDSQVTMMFWYRQQPGQSLTLIATANQGSEATYESGFVIDKFPISRPNLTFSTLTVSNMSPEDSSIYLCSGRDSGNIQYFGAGTRLSVL.

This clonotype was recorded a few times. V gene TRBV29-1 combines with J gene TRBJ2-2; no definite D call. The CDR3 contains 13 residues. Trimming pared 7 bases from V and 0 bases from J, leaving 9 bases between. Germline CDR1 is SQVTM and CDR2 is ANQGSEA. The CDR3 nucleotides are TGCAGCGCCCGTGGTTCGAACACCGGGGAGCTGTTTTTT. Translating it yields CSARGSNTGELFF.

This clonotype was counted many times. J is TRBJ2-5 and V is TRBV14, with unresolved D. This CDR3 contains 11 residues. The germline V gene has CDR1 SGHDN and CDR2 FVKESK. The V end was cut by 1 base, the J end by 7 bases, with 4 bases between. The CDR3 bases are TGTGCCAGCAGCCAAGGCTGGACCCAGTACTTC. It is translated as CASSQGWTQYF.

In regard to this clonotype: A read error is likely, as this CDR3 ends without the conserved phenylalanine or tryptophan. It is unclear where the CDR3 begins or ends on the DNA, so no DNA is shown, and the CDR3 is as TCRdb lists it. CDR3 protein: CASSETGGYS. The chain recombines TRBV2 with TRBJ2-3; the table assigns TRBD1, which was not confirmed against the DNA. The CDR3 is 10 amino acids long, termini counted. CDR1 and CDR2 from the germline V gene are SNHLY and FYNNEI.